This TCR beta chain was obtained from a study of CD8 T cells in Susac syndrome. Study observations and caveats: TCR sequencing and HLA analysis covered a relatively small number of individuals.

Random hexamers primed reverse transcription of about 0.45 to 1 ug RNA. TCRdb ran MiXCR on the immunoSEQ multiplex PCR reads and lists one entry per CDR3 protein. The table shows about 400,000 distinct CDR3 sequences, with more than 70% occurring only once. Blood CD8+ and CD4+ T cells underwent high-throughput TCR beta sequencing. The CD8+ and CD4+ T cells were isolated magnetically using a negative isolation approach, whereas the TEMRA cells were enriched by FACS. This clonotype was found once. What it recognizes is unknown. The TCR was taken from a human donor with multiple sclerosis. Sequenced input: CD8+ T cells from PBMCs.

The CDR3 reads CADRADTGELFF. The CDR3 DNA follows: TGTGCCGACAGGGCGGACACCGGGGAGCTGTTTTTT. The rearrangement joins TRBV28 to TRBJ2-2, with 7 bases fitting TRBD1. The CDR3 runs to 12 residues. Germline V lookup: CDR1 MDHEN, CDR2 SYDVKM. With V trimmed by 11 bases and J by 3 bases, 3 bases remained unmatched.